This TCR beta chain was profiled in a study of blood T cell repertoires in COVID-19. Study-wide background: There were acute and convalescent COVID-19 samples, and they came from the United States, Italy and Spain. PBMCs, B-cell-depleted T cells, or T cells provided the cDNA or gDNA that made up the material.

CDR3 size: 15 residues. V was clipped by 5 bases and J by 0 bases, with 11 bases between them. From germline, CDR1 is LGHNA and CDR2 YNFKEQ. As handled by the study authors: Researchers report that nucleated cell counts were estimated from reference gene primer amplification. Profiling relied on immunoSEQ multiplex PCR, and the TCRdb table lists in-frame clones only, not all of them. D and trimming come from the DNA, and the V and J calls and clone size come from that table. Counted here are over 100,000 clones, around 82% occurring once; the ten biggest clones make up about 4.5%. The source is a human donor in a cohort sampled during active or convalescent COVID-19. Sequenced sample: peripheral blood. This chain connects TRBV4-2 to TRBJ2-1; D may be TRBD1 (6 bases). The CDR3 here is CASSFGQSSYNEQFF. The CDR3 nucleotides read TGTGCCAGCAGCTTCGGACAGAGCTCCTACAATGAGCAGTTCTTC.